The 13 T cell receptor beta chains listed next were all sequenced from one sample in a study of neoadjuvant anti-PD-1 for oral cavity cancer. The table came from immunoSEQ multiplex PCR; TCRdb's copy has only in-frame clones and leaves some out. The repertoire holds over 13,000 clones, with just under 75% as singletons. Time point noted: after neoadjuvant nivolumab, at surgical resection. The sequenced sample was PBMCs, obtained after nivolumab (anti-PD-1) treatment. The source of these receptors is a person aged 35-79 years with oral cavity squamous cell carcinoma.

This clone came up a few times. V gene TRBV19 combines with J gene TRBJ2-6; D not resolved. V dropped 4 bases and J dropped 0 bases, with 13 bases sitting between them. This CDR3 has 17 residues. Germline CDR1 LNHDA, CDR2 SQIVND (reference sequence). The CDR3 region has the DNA TGTGCCAGTAGTAACCTCCGACGGTCCTCTGGGGCCAACGTCCTGACTTTC. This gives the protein CASSNLRRSSGANVLTF.

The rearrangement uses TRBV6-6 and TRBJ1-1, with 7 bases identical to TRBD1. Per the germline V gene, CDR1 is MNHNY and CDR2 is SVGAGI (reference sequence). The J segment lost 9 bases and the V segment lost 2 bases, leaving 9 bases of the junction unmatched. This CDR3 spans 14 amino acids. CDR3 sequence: CASSYGVEQGQAFF. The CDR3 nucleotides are TGTGCCAGCAGTTACGGGGTCGAACAGGGGCAAGCTTTCTTT.

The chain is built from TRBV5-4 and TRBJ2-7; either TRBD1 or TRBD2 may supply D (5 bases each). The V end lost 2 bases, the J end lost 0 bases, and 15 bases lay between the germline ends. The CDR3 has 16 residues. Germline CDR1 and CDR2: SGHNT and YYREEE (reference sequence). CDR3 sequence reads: CASSFFGTQISYEQYF. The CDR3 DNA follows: TGTGCCAGCAGCTTTTTCGGGACGCAAATCTCCTACGAGCAGTACTTC.

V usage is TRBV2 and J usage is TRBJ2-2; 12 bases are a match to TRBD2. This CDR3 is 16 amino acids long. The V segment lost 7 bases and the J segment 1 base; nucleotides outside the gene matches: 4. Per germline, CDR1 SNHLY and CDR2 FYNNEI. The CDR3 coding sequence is TGTGCCAGCAAACTAGCGGGGGGCAAGAACACCGGGGAGCTGTTTTTT. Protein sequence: CASKLAGGKNTGELFF. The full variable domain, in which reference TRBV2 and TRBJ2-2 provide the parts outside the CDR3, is EPEVTQTPSHQVTQMGQEVILRCVPISNHLYFYWYRQILGQKVEFLVSFYNNEISEKSEIFDDQFSVERPDGSNFTLKIRSTKLEDSAMYFCASKLAGGKNTGELFFGEGSRLTVL.

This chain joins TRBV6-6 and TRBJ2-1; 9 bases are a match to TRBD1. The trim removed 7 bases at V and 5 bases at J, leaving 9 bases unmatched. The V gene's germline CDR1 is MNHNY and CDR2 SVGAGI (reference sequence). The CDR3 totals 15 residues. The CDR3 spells CASTTSGTGNNEQFF. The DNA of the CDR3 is TGTGCCAGCACCACCTCCGGGACAGGGAACAATGAGCAGTTCTTC.

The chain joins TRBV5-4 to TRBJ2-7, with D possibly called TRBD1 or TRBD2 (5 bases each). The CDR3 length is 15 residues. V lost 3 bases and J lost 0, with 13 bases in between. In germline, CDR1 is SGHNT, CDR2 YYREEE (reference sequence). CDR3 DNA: TGTGCCAGCAGCTGGCCGGGACGGTCCTCCTACGAGCAGTACTTC. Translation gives CASSWPGRSSYEQYF.

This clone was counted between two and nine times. The CDR3 protein is CAWRDWDGRFGAEAFF. CDR3 sequence (DNA): TGTGCCTGGAGGGATTGGGACGGCCGCTTTGGGGCTGAAGCTTTCTTT. This sequence joins TRBV30 and TRBJ1-1, with D possibly TRBD1 on 5 matching bases. Per germline, CDR1 GTSNPN and CDR2 SVGIG (reference sequence). Trimming took 3 bases from V and 6 from J, leaving 23 bases between them. CDR3 length equals 16 residues. Supplemented by reference TRBV30 and TRBJ1-1, the full variable domain reads SQTIHQWPATLVQPVGSPLSLECTVEGTSNPNLYWYRQAAGRGLQLLFYSVGIGQISSEVPQNLSASRPQDRQFILSSKKLLLSDSGFYLCAWRDWDGRFGAEAFFGQGTRLTVV.

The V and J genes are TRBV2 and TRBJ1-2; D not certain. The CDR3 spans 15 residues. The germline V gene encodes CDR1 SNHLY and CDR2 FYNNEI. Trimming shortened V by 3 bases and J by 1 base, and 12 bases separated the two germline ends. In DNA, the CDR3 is TGTGCCAGCAGTGAGGTTGTCAGTTATAACTATGGCTACACCTTC. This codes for CASSEVVSYNYGYTF.

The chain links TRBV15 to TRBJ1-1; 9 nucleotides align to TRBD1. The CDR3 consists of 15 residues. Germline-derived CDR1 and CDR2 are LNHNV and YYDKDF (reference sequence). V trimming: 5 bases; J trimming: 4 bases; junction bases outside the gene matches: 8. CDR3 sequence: CATSVITGGRTEAFF. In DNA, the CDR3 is TGTGCCACCAGCGTAATAACAGGGGGCCGCACTGAAGCTTTCTTT.

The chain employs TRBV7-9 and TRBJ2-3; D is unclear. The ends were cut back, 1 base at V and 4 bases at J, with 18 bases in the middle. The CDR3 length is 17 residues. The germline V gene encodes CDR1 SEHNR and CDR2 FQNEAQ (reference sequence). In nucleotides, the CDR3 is TGTGCCAGCAGCTTAGGATCACCCCGATTCCTGCCAGATACGCAGTATTTT. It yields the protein CASSLGSPRFLPDTQYF.

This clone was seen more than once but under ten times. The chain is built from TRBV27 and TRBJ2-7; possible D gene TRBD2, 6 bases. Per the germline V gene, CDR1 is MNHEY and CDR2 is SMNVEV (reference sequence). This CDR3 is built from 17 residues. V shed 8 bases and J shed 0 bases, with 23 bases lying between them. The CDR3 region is CASGRPMSDPHSYEQYF. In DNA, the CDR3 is TGTGCCAGCGGGAGGCCCATGTCGGACCCACACTCCTACGAGCAGTACTTC.

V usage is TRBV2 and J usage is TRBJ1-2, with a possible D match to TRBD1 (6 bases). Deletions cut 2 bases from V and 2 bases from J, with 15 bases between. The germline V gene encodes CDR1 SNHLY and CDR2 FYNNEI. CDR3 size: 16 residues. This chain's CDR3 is CASSEQGTGLNYGYTF. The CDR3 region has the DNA TGTGCCAGCAGTGAACAGGGGACCGGACTGAACTATGGCTACACCTTC.

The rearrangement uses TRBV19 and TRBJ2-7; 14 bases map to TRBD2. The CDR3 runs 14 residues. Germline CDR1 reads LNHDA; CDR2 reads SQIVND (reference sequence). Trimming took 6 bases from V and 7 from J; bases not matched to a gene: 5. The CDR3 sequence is CASRGLAGALEQYF. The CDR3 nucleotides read TGTGCCAGTAGGGGACTAGCGGGGGCTTTGGAGCAGTACTTC.